These 30 T cell receptor beta chains share one sample of origin, sequenced in a study of T cell clonality in common variable immunodeficiency. Data came from immunoSEQ multiplex PCR; TCRdb stores just in-frame clones and leaves some out. There are approximately 44,000 clones in the sample, none observed a single time. Sequenced input: peripheral blood mononuclear cells. These receptors were taken from a person between 18 and 75 years old in good health.

This clone appeared many times. The missing CDR3 end, 3 residues past where the read stops, is filled in from the germline J gene. The gene calls are TRBV19 and TRBJ2-1; the match to TRBD2 covers 11 bases. CDR1 is LNHDA, CDR2 SQIVND, per germline (reference sequence). This CDR3 is built from 15 residues. V lost 3 bases, J lost 6 bases, and 4 bases stayed unmatched. The sequenced part of the CDR3 DNA is TGTGCCAGTAGTATCCAACTAGCGGGAGTCAATGAG. This codes for CASSIQLAGVNE. The complete CDR3 protein is CASSIQLAGVNEQFF.

This clone was observed many times. The read stops 3 residues short of the end of the CDR3; the missing end is completed from the germline J gene. The rearrangement uses TRBV7-2 and TRBJ2-3; 10 bases are shared with TRBD2. The germline V gene encodes CDR1 SGHTA and CDR2 FQGNSA. CDR3 length: 16 residues. The J segment lost 3 bases and the V segment lost 0 bases, leaving 3 bases of the junction unmatched. CDR3 sequence: CASSLAGLARTDTQYF. CDR3 DNA (partial): TGTGCCAGCAGCTTAGCGGGACTAGCGAGGACAGATACG.

This clone occurred a few times. The germline gene is not matched at one end of the junction; a read error may be the cause. The CDR3 extends 3 residues past the end of the read, so its final part is completed from the germline J gene. The V call is TRBV6-1, the J call TRBJ2-3; 8 bases are shared with TRBD2. This CDR3 is 16 amino acids long. Germline CDR1 is MNHNS and CDR2 is SASEGT. The CDR3 here is CVSSELADVRTDTQYF. The CDR3 DNA, read in part, is TGTGTCAGCAGTGAACTAGCGGACGTGAGGACAGATACG.

This clone came up many times. The read stops 3 residues short of the end of the CDR3; the missing end is completed from the germline J gene. The chain combines TRBV19 with TRBJ2-1, with 11 bases aligning to TRBD2. Germline loops: CDR1 LNHDA, CDR2 SQIVND (reference sequence). The CDR3 extends over 17 amino acids. V shed 4 bases, J shed 4 bases, and the junction held 9 bases outside the gene matches. The CDR3 loop is CASSTTSGSSLYNEQFF. The DNA read from the CDR3 is TGTGCCAGTAGTACCACTAGCGGGAGTTCCCTATACAATGAG.

This clone showed up many times. The read falls 3 residues short of the CDR3 end, and the missing part is taken from the germline J gene. This chain joins TRBV20-1 and TRBJ2-1; 9 nucleotides match TRBD2. V shed 2 bases, J shed 8 bases, and the junction held 4 bases outside the gene matches. The CDR3 length is 13 residues. Germline CDR1 is DFQATT and CDR2 is SNEGSKA (reference sequence). The CDR3 loop reads CSARRGLADEQFF. The CDR3 bases that were read are TGCAGTGCTAGAAGGGGACTAGCCGATGAG.

This clone appeared many times. The read stops 3 residues short of the end of the CDR3; the missing end is completed from the germline J gene. The chain recombines TRBV19 with TRBJ2-1; 11 nucleotides align to TRBD2. The ends lost 7 bases at V and 6 bases at J; junction bases unmatched: 11. CDR3 length: 16 residues. Looked up from germline, CDR1 is LNHDA and CDR2 is SQIVND (reference sequence). The sequenced part of the CDR3 DNA is TGTGCCAGTACCATAGGGTTAGCGGGGGGGCCCAATGAG. Amino acids: CASTIGLAGGPNE. Given in full, the CDR3 is CASTIGLAGGPNEQFF.

This clone was detected many times. The read is 3 residues too short to cover the CDR3 end, so that end is filled in from the germline J gene. V gene TRBV19 combines with J gene TRBJ1-1; weak D call: TRBD1 (5 bases). The CDR3 has 13 amino acids. Trimming removed 8 bases from V and 5 bases from J, with 15 bases in between. Per the germline V gene, CDR1 is LNHDA and CDR2 is SQIVND (reference sequence). The covered CDR3 bases are TGTGCCAGTCGCCAATGGGGGGGAACTGAA. This encodes CASRQWGGTE. Given in full, the CDR3 is CASRQWGGTEAFF.

There are many counts of this clone. The read is 3 residues too short to cover the CDR3 end, so that end is filled in from the germline J gene. The genes are TRBV30 and TRBJ2-7, with D possibly matching TRBD1 (6 bases). CDR3 size: 12 residues. Germline CDR1 is GTSNPN and CDR2 is SVGIG (reference sequence). V was clipped by 2 bases and J by 6 bases, with 11 bases between them. The CDR3: CAWSSNRAEQYF. The CDR3 DNA, read in part, is TGTGCCTGGAGTTCGAACAGGGCCGAG.

At least ten counts were recorded for this clone. The read halts 3 residues ahead of the CDR3 end, with the missing end drawn from the germline J gene. The V and J genes are TRBV5-1 and TRBJ2-5; 8 bases match TRBD2. V dropped 1 base and J dropped 5; count of bases not matched to a gene: 7. Germline V gene lookup returns CDR1 SGHRS and CDR2 YFSETQ. The CDR3 contains 15 residues. The CDR3 region is CASSLHASGGETQYF. The covered CDR3 bases are TGCGCCAGCAGCTTGCATGCAAGCGGGGGTGAGACC.

This clone was seen many times. The missing CDR3 end, 3 residues past where the read stops, is filled in from the germline J gene. This rearrangement joins TRBV5-1 to TRBJ2-5, with 7 bases matching TRBD1. The V gene end was trimmed by 4 bases and the J gene end by 3 bases; junction bases not matched to a gene: 9. This CDR3 has 15 residues. Per germline, CDR1 SGHRS and CDR2 YFSETQ. The covered CDR3 bases are TGCGCCAGCAGCCGTTCCGGGACAGCCGAAGAGACC. Its translation is CASSRSGTAEET. Given in full, the CDR3 is CASSRSGTAEETQYF.

The table lists this clone with many counts. The missing CDR3 end, 3 residues past where the read stops, is filled in from the germline J gene. The chain recombines TRBV19 with TRBJ2-1, with TRBD2 matching over 8 bases. CDR1 and CDR2 from the germline V gene are LNHDA and SQIVND (reference sequence). The CDR3 sequence is 15 residues long. V lost 5 bases, J lost 6 bases, and 9 bases stayed unmatched. This CDR3 reads CASSVTSGLPNEQFF. The part of the CDR3 DNA that was read is TGTGCCAGTAGTGTAACTAGCGGTCTACCCAATGAG. Full variable domain (missing parts from reference TRBV19 and TRBJ2-1): DGGITQSPKYLFRKEGQNVTLSCEQNLNHDAMYWYRQDPGQGLRLIYYSQIVNDFQKGDIAEGYSVSREKKESFPLTVTSAQKNPTAFYLCASSVTSGLPNEQFFGPGTRLTVL.

This clone was picked up many times. The read ends 3 residues before the CDR3 terminus; that terminus is restored from the germline J gene. V gene TRBV12-3 or TRBV12-4 combines with J gene TRBJ1-1; 7 nucleotides line up with TRBD1. The CDR3 is made up of 14 amino acids. V trimming: 7 bases; J trimming: 5 bases; junction bases outside the gene matches: 10. This chain's CDR3 is CASNPGTAGTEAFF. The covered CDR3 bases are TGTGCCAGCAATCCCGGGACAGCGGGAACTGAA.

This clone was recorded at least ten times. The read falls 3 residues short of the CDR3 end, and the missing part is taken from the germline J gene. V gene TRBV20-1 combines with J gene TRBJ2-7; 7 bases agree with TRBD1. Germline V gene sequence: CDR1 DFQATT, CDR2 SNEGSKA (reference sequence). This CDR3 has 13 amino acids. V trimming: 3 bases; J trimming: 6 bases; junction bases outside the gene matches: 8. CDR3 sequence reads: CSARGQTPLEQYF. CDR3 bases read: TGCAGTGCTAGGGGACAGACGCCCCTCGAG.

The table lists this clone with many counts. Sequencing ends 3 residues short of the CDR3 end; the germline J gene provides the rest. The chain links TRBV10-3 to TRBJ2-5, with a tentative D call TRBD1 (6 bases). Trimming cost V 3 bases and J 0 bases, with 8 bases left between them. From germline, CDR1 is ENHRY and CDR2 SYGVKD. CDR3 length: 14 residues. The CDR3: CAISEGQNQETQYF. The covered CDR3 bases are TGTGCCATCAGTGAAGGACAGAACCAAGAGACC.

As for this clone: Sequencing ends 3 residues short of the CDR3 end; the germline J gene provides the rest. V and J are TRBV20-1 and TRBJ2-7; D possibly corresponds to TRBD2 (5 bases). The CDR3 loop spans 13 amino acids. V lost 1 base and J lost 1, with 8 bases in between. Germline CDR1 DFQATT, CDR2 SNEGSKA (reference sequence). Incomplete CDR3 DNA: TGCAGTGCTAGAGCTAGGAGGTCCTACGAG. It is translated as CSARARRSYE. The whole CDR3 protein reads CSARARRSYEQYF.

This clone was recorded at least ten times. Coverage ceases 3 residues before the CDR3 finishes, and the germline J gene fills in the end. This chain uses TRBV29-1 with TRBJ2-7, with D possibly matching TRBD2 (5 bases). Germline CDR1 SQVTM, CDR2 ANQGSEA. CDR3 length: 10 amino acids. The V and J ends lost 6 bases and 6 bases respectively, with 9 bases between them. CDR3 bases read: TGCAGCGTGGTAGCGAGCGAG. Protein sequence: CSVVASE. The complete CDR3 sequence is CSVVASEQYF.

The table lists this clone with many counts. The CDR3 end is not reached by the read, which stops 3 residues before it; the germline J gene fills it in. This rearrangement joins TRBV2 to TRBJ2-3; TRBD2 aligns across 9 bases. Unmatched junction bases numbered 1, after V lost 7 bases and J lost 2 bases. The germline gives CDR1 SNHLY, CDR2 FYNNEI. This CDR3 is built from 13 residues. The CDR3 DNA, read in part, is TGTGCCAGCAAGCGGGGGGACACAGATACG. The encoded protein is CASKRGDTDT. The entire CDR3 protein reads CASKRGDTDTQYF.

This clone came up a few times. With the read ending 3 residues before the CDR3 end, the germline J gene is used to fill in that end. The rearrangement uses TRBV6-1 and TRBJ2-1, with 11 bases lining up with TRBD2. V lost 1 base and J lost 7; bases outside the gene matches: 6. CDR1 MNHNS and CDR2 SASEGT come from the germline V gene. This CDR3 has 16 residues. The CDR3 DNA, read in part, is TGTGCCAGCAGTGAAGGACTAGCGGGAATATTGAATGAG. The encoded protein is CASSEGLAGILNE. The whole CDR3 protein reads CASSEGLAGILNEQFF.

This clone was picked up a small number of times. The read falls 3 residues short of the CDR3 end, and the missing part is taken from the germline J gene. This chain connects TRBV18 to TRBJ2-1; TRBD2 matches 7 bases. CDR1 is KGHSH, CDR2 LQKENI, per germline. V gave up 3 bases and J gave up 4 bases; unmatched junction bases: 9. The CDR3 sequence is 16 residues long. CDR3 DNA (partial): TGTGCCAGCTCACCGATGGAGCGGGGCAGTTACAATGAG. Residues: CASSPMERGSYNE. The entire CDR3 protein reads CASSPMERGSYNEQFF.

Concerning this clone itself: From the germline J gene comes the end of the CDR3, since the read stops 3 residues before it. V and J are TRBV11-2 and TRBJ2-7; TRBD2 is a possible D gene (6 bases). V dropped 5 bases and J dropped 3 bases, with 14 bases sitting between them. The germline V gene encodes CDR1 SGHAT and CDR2 FQNNGV. The CDR3 contains 14 residues. The CDR3 region is CASSSLMGGYEQYF. The CDR3 bases that were read are TGTGCCAGCAGCAGCCTAATGGGGGGCTACGAG.

The sample holds many counts of this clone. The read terminates 3 residues before the CDR3 end, so the remaining end is supplied by the germline J gene. The chain has TRBV30 and TRBJ1-2, with no clear D. The V and J ends lost 1 base and 4 bases respectively, with 10 bases between them. CDR1 is GTSNPN and CDR2 is SVGIG in the germline V gene (reference sequence). The CDR3 is 13 amino acids. CDR3: CAWSGAGSYGYTF. The sequenced CDR3 bases are TGTGCCTGGAGTGGGGCGGGGTCCTATGGC.

This clone came up many times. From the germline J gene comes the end of the CDR3, since the read stops 3 residues before it. This chain links TRBV20-1 with TRBJ2-7; D gene unclear. V was cut by 0 bases and J by 5 bases, with 8 bases left in between. The CDR3 contains 12 residues. Germline CDR1 DFQATT, CDR2 SNEGSKA (reference sequence). The covered CDR3 bases are TGCAGTGCTAGAGAAGCTACCCACGAG. Its translation: CSAREATHE. The CDR3 in full is CSAREATHEQYF.

Ten or more counts support this clone. The CDR3 extends 3 residues past the end of the read, so its final part is completed from the germline J gene. This chain links TRBV10-3 with TRBJ2-5; D unclear. There are 14 residues in the CDR3. Germline lookup yields CDR1 ENHRY and CDR2 SYGVKD. Trimming took off 3 bases at V and 3 bases at J, with 11 bases between the two ends. CDR3 protein: CAISESVREETQYF. The DNA read from the CDR3 is TGTGCCATCAGTGAATCTGTTAGAGAAGAGACC.

In its sample, this clone is medium-sized. The read falls 3 residues short of the CDR3 end, and the missing part is taken from the germline J gene. This chain links TRBV12-3 or TRBV12-4 with TRBJ2-1, with a weak D call TRBD2 (6 bases). The V end was cut by 6 bases, the J end by 8 bases, with 11 bases between. The length of the CDR3 is 12 residues. CDR3 sequence: CASSLRRDEQFF. The CDR3 bases that were read are TGTGCCAGCAGCCTCAGGAGGGATGAG.

This clone was seen at least ten times. Coverage ceases 3 residues before the CDR3 finishes, and the germline J gene fills in the end. The chain has TRBV2 and TRBJ2-5; 9 bases line up with TRBD1. CDR1 and CDR2 (germline): SNHLY, FYNNEI. The CDR3 has 13 amino acids. Trimming at V came to 8 bases and at J to 4 bases, leaving 5 bases not matched to a gene. CDR3: CASRTGVLETQYF. CDR3 bases read: TGTGCCAGCCGGACAGGGGTCTTAGAGACC.

At least ten counts were recorded for this clone. The CDR3 goes on 3 residues after the read ends, and that part is filled in from the germline J gene. This chain links TRBV19 with TRBJ1-4; tentatively, D is TRBD1 (6 bases). Germline lookup yields CDR1 LNHDA and CDR2 SQIVND (reference sequence). CDR3 length equals 14 residues. V gave up 6 bases and J gave up 1 base, with 9 bases separating them. The CDR3 loop is CASSPQGTNEKLFF. Incomplete CDR3 DNA: TGTGCCAGTAGCCCACAGGGAACTAATGAAAAA. The entire variable domain, with the rest obtained from reference TRBV19 and TRBJ1-4, is as follows: DGGITQSPKYLFRKEGQNVTLSCEQNLNHDAMYWYRQDPGQGLRLIYYSQIVNDFQKGDIAEGYSVSREKKESFPLTVTSAQKNPTAFYLCASSPQGTNEKLFFGSGTQLSVL.

At least ten counts were recorded for this clone. The CDR3 extends 3 residues past the end of the read, so its final part is completed from the germline J gene. The chain carries TRBV7-2 and TRBJ2-3; D is undetermined. The germline V gene encodes CDR1 SGHTA and CDR2 FQGNSA. The V and J ends lost 0 bases and 4 bases respectively, with 8 bases between them. The CDR3 runs to 14 residues. The chain's CDR3 is CASSLAAGSDTQYF. CDR3 DNA (partial): TGTGCCAGCAGCTTAGCTGCAGGCTCAGATACG.

This clone was seen ten or more times. Read sequence stops 3 residues before the CDR3 end, and the germline J gene provides the missing end. The chain couples TRBV4-1 to TRBJ2-7, with D maybe TRBD2 (5 bases). Germline values: CDR1 MGHRA, CDR2 YSYEKL. Deletions cut 2 bases from V and 5 bases from J, with 19 bases between. The CDR3 consists of 16 residues. The CDR3 DNA, read in part, is TGCGCCAGCAGCCAAAGGACTCGGTTTGCAAGCGACGAG. Residues: CASSQRTRFASDE. The full CDR3 reads CASSQRTRFASDEQYF.

This clone occurred a few times. The read terminates 3 residues ahead of where the CDR3 ends, so the germline J gene completes it. The chain combines TRBV7-9 with TRBJ2-2; TRBD1 matches 10 bases. From germline, CDR1 is SEHNR and CDR2 FQNEAQ (reference sequence). The CDR3 runs to 14 residues. CDR3 DNA, as far as it was read: TGTGCCAGCATCGGGACAGGGGCCAACGGAAAG. It specifies CASIGTGANGK. The CDR3 in full is CASIGTGANGKLFF.

This clone has just a few counts. The read ends 3 residues early relative to the CDR3; the germline J gene fills the gap. This chain uses TRBV20-1 with TRBJ2-3, with TRBD1 matching 8 bases. Germline values: CDR1 DFQATT, CDR2 SNEGSKA (reference sequence). The CDR3 covers 14 residues. The CDR3 loop is CSAQFQGAWETQYF. CDR3 bases read: TGCAGTGCTCAATTTCAGGGGGCATGGGAGACG.